A selection of T cell receptor beta chains follows, all from one sample in a study of blood T cell repertoires in COVID-19. Libraries were prepared by immunoSEQ multiplex PCR; TCRdb keeps only in-frame clonotypes and omits some of them. The data hold under 300,000 clones, with just under 85% observed a single time. Material: peripheral blood. The origin of the receptors is a woman older than 75 with acute or convalescent COVID-19. CDR3s include the opening cysteine and the closing phenylalanine or tryptophan. Each record gives: clone size, D gene, J gene, V gene, CDR3 protein, CDR3 DNA. A D gene is named only where the DNA matches it firmly. The listing skips clone size in some rows; elsewhere it reads once, few, many or a size class.

once | TRBD1 | TRBJ1-6 | TRBV6-5 | CASEYRGNSPLHF | TGTGCCAGCGAGTACAGGGGTAATTCACCCCTCCACTTT
few | TRBD2 | TRBJ2-1 | TRBV19 | CASSIAGSGGARDEQFF | TGTGCCAGTAGTATAGCGGGGAGCGGGGGGGCCAGGGATGAGCAGTTCTTC
once | . | TRBJ1-2 | TRBV6-5 | CASSPTGGAGGYTF | TGTGCCAGCAGTCCCACCGGAGGGGCGGGAGGCTACACCTTC
. | . | TRBJ1-5 | TRBV24-1 | CATSDPAGVSNQPQHF | TGTGCCACCAGTGACCCAGCAGGGGTTAGCAATCAGCCCCAGCATTTT
. | . | TRBJ1-2 | TRBV7-8 | CASSSQTGSFYGYTF | TGTGCCAGCAGCTCCCAGACAGGAAGCTTTTATGGCTACACCTTC
. | TRBD1 | TRBJ1-2 | TRBV19 | CASTLTGIDATGYTF | TGTGCCAGTACCTTGACAGGGATTGACGCCACTGGCTACACCTTC
once | . | TRBJ1-6 | TRBV5-1 | CASSQAGANSPLHF | TGCGCCAGCAGCCAGGCAGGGGCCAATTCACCCCTCCACTTT
. | TRBD1 | TRBJ1-6 | TRBV27 | CASSTWDRGYNSPLHF | TGTGCCAGCAGTACCTGGGACAGGGGATATAATTCACCCCTCCACTTT
. | TRBD1 | TRBJ1-4 | TRBV28 | CASSAPGQGGEKLFF | TGTGCCAGCAGTGCGCCGGGACAGGGGGGTGAAAAACTGTTTTTT
. | . | TRBJ1-2 | TRBV28 | CAIRGGYGYTF | TGTGCCATCCGAGGGGGCTATGGCTACACCTTC